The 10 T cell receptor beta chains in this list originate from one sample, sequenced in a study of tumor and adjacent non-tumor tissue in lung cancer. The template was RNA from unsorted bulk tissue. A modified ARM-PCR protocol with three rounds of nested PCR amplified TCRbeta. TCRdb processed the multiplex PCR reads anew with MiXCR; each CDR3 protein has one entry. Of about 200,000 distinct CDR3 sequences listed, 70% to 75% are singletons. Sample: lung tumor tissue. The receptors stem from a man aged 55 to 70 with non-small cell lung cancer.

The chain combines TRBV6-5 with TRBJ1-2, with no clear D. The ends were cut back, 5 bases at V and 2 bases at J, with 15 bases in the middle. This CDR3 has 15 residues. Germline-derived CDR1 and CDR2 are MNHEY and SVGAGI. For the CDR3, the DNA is TGTGCCAGCAGTACCCTGAGGGCGCCCAACTATGGCTACACCTTC. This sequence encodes CASSTLRAPNYGYTF.

CDR3 protein: CASSSTLDRVTYNEQFF. The CDR3 DNA reads TGTGCCAGCAGCTCCACCCTTGACAGGGTGACCTACAATGAGCAGTTCTTC. V usage is TRBV5-5 and J usage is TRBJ2-1, with 7 positions matching TRBD1. From germline, CDR1 is SGHKS and CDR2 YYEKEE (reference sequence). The CDR3 contains 17 residues. The ends lost 3 bases at V and 2 bases at J; junction bases unmatched: 11.

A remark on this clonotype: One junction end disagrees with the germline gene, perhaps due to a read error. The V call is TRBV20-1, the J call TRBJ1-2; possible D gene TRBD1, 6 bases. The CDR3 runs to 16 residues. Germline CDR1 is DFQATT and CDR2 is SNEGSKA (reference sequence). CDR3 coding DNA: TGTAGTGCTAGATATCGAGGCCCAGGGGCGATTAAAGGCTACACCTTC. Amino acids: CSARYRGPGAIKGYTF.

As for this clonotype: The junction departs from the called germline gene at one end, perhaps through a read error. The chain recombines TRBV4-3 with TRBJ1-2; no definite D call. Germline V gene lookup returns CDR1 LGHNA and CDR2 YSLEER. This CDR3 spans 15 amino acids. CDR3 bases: TGCGCTAGCAGCCGACACCTTAGAGGGAACTATGGCTACACCTTC. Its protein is CASSRHLRGNYGYTF.

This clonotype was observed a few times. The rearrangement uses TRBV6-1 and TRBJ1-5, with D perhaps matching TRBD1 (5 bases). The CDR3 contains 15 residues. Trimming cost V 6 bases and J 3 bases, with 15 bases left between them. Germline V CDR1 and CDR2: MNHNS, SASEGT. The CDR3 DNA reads TGTGCCAGCAGCTCCCCAGGGTGGCCCAATCAGCCCCAGCATTTT. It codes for CASSSPGWPNQPQHF.

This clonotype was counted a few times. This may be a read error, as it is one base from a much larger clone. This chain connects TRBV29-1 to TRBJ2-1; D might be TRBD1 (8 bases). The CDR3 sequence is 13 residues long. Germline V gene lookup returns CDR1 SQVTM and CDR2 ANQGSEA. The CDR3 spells CSALTGDYNGQFF. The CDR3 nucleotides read TGCAGCGCCTTGACAGGGGACTACAATGGGCAGTTCTTC.

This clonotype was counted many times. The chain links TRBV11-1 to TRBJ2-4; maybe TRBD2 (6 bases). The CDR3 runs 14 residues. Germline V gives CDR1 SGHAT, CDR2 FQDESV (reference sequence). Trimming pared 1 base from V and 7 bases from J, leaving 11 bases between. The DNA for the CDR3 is TGTGCCAGCAGCTTAGGCAGGGAGGTGAACATTCAGTACTTC. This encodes CASSLGREVNIQYF.

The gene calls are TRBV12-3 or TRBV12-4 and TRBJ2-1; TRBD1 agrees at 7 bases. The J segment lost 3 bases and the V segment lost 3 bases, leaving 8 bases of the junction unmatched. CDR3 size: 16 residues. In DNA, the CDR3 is TGTGCCAGCAGTTTGTTCGGGACAGACTACTACAATGAGCAGTTCTTC. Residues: CASSLFGTDYYNEQFF.

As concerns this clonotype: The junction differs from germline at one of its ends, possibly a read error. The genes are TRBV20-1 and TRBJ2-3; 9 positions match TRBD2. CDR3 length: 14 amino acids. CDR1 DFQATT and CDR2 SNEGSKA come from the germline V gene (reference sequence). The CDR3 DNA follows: TGCAATGCTATCTCTAGCGGGGACACAGATACGCAGTATTTT. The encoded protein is CNAISSGDTDTQYF.

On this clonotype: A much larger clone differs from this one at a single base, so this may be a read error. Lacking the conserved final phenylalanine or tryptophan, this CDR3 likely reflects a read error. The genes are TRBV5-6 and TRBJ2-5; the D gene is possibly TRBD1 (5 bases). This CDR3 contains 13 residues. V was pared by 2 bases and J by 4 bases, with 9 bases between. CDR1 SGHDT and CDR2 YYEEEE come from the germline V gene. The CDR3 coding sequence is TGTGCCAGCAGCTTTGATACAGGAGAGACCCAGTACTCC. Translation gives CASSFDTGETQYS.